The clone carrying this T cell receptor (beta chain) was seen a handful of times. What it recognizes is unknown. Its ends do not fully match the called genes, so a read error is possible. Each CDR3 protein gets one entry after TCRdb re-called the 5' RACE reads with MiXCR. In the table there are 500,000 to 550,000 distinct CDR3 sequences, about a fifth of which are singletons. These data come from a study of identical twins. Study conclusions and caveats: Among out-of-frame alpha sequences shared by twins, low generation probability occurred in excess. Twins shared beta out-of-frame sequences in excess, but this excess was weaker. High-abundance cord blood beta clonotypes had fewer insertions; memory repertoires showed none.

A further study also used this sample, focusing on yellow fever vaccine responses in identical twins.

This receptor was obtained from a woman in her late teens or twenties in good health. Material for sequencing was CD4+ T cells sorted from blood.

The CDR3 reads CASSPEASGGIF. The CDR3 DNA reads TGTGCCAGCAGCCCCGAGGCTAGCGGGGGAATCTTC. This chain uses TRBV11-2 with TRBJ2-7; TRBD2 aligns across 10 bases. Germline-derived CDR1 and CDR2 are SGHAT and FQNNGV. The CDR3 consists of 12 residues.